This T cell receptor (beta chain) derives from a study of T cell responses to AZD1222 COVID-19 vaccine. V lost 5 bases to trimming and J lost 3 bases, with 12 bases between them. This CDR3 contains 13 residues. Germline values: CDR1 SGHRS, CDR2 YFSETQ. The method was immunoSEQ multiplex PCR; TCRdb's version includes in-frame clones alone and lacks a portion of them. The sample contains about 120,000 clones, 85% to 90% of which appear only once. The sequence came from an adult in good health. The material was peripheral blood, obtained on day 0 of AZD1222 vaccination. The chain combines TRBV5-1 with TRBJ2-7; D possibly uses TRBD1 or TRBD2 (5 bases each). As DNA, the CDR3 is TGCGCCAGCAGTTTGCTGGGGGACTACGAGCAGTACTTC. Amino acid sequence: CASSLLGDYEQYF. The full variable domain, in which reference TRBV5-1 and TRBJ2-7 provide the parts outside the CDR3, is KAGVTQTPRYLIKTRGQQVTLSCSPISGHRSVSWYQQTPGQGLQFLFEYFSETQRNKGNFPGRFSGRQFSNSRSEMNVSTLELGDSALYLCASSLLGDYEQYFGPGTRLTVT.